Detailed here is one T cell receptor (beta chain). This entry belongs to a study of cytomegalovirus exposure and HLA in healthy donors. In the PCR, 60 Vbeta and 13 Jbeta primers were used. The assay was immunoSEQ multiplex PCR, and TCRdb's table has in-frame clones only and misses some. The sample carries some 100,000 clones, about 70% recorded once. The CDR3 totals 13 residues. J was trimmed by 9 bases and V by 3 bases; bases with no gene match: 7. Germline V gene lookup returns CDR1 GTSNPN and CDR2 SVGIG (reference sequence). This clonotype was sampled from a woman under 30 in good health and CMV-seropositive. The chain combines TRBV30 with TRBJ2-1; 8 positions agree with TRBD2. Sequencing input: PBMCs. The CDR3: CAWSPGLGSEQFF. As DNA, the CDR3 is TGTGCCTGGAGCCCGGGACTAGGATCTGAGCAGTTCTTC.